A single sample gave rise to the 30 T cell receptor beta chains below, sequenced in a study of cytomegalovirus exposure and HLA in healthy donors. The PCR had 60 Vbeta and 13 Jbeta primers. Produced via immunoSEQ multiplex PCR; TCRdb's table is partial and in-frame only. The sample contains 84,000 or so clones, roughly three quarters of which appear only once. The sequenced sample was PBMCs. The receptors stem from a man between 25 and 39 years old in good health and CMV-seronegative.

This chain uses TRBV13 with TRBJ2-7, with TRBD1 identical over 7 bases. This CDR3 region has 15 residues. Per germline, CDR1 PRHDT and CDR2 FYEKMQ (reference sequence). V lost 5 bases to trimming and J lost 0 bases; unmatched junction nucleotides: 7. The CDR3 DNA reads as TGTGCCAGCAGCCTCGGACAGGTCCACTCCTACGAGCAGTACTTC. Residues: CASSLGQVHSYEQYF.

The V and J genes are TRBV6-5 and TRBJ2-7; TRBD1 is a possible D gene (6 bases). The CDR3 sequence is 13 residues long. The ends were cut back, 5 bases at V and 3 bases at J, with 11 bases in the middle. In germline, CDR1 is MNHEY, CDR2 SVGAGI. The CDR3 nucleotides read TGTGCCAGCAGTAGGTCCAGGGGCTACGAGCAGTACTTC. Amino acid sequence: CASSRSRGYEQYF.

V gene TRBV29-1 combines with J gene TRBJ1-2; 8 bases are a match to TRBD1. Germline assignment: CDR1 SQVTM and CDR2 ANQGSEA. V dropped 2 bases and J dropped 4; count of bases not matched to a gene: 9. The length of the CDR3 is 15 residues. The CDR3 loop reads CSVELDRVRGYGYTF. For the CDR3, the DNA is TGCAGCGTTGAACTGGACAGGGTGAGAGGCTATGGCTACACCTTC.

The chain joins TRBV6-9 to TRBJ2-7, with 11 positions matching TRBD1. The V gene end was trimmed by 0 bases and the J gene end by 6 bases; junction bases not matched to a gene: 1. There are 14 residues in the CDR3. CDR1 and CDR2 (germline): MNHGY, SVAAGI. This CDR3 is CASSYSGQGAEQYF. The CDR3, as DNA: TGTGCCAGCAGTTATTCAGGACAGGGGGCCGAGCAGTACTTC.

The genes are TRBV10-3 and TRBJ1-1; D is undetermined. V was trimmed by 3 bases and J by 6 bases, leaving 17 bases between them. The germline gives CDR1 ENHRY, CDR2 SYGVKD. This CDR3 has 15 residues. Written as DNA, the CDR3 is TGTGCCATCAGTGAAAAACCTCTGGAGGAATCTGAAGCTTTCTTT. As protein: CAISEKPLEESEAFF.

V usage is TRBV5-1 and J usage is TRBJ1-1; D is uncertain. The CDR3 is 10 amino acids. Germline CDR1 and CDR2: SGHRS and YFSETQ. Trimming left V 5 bases short and J 7 bases short, with 6 bases between. The CDR3, as DNA: TGCGCCAGCAGGGGCCGTGAAGCTTTCTTT. Amino acid sequence: CASRGREAFF. Together with reference TRBV5-1 and TRBJ1-1, the CDR3 gives the full variable domain: KAGVTQTPRYLIKTRGQQVTLSCSPISGHRSVSWYQQTPGQGLQFLFEYFSETQRNKGNFPGRFSGRQFSNSRSEMNVSTLELGDSALYLCASRGREAFFGQGTRLTVV.

The rearrangement uses TRBV27 and TRBJ2-7, with 10 bases fitting TRBD1. The CDR3 covers 14 residues. Germline V gene data show CDR1 as MNHEY and CDR2 as SMNVEV (reference sequence). The J segment lost 4 bases and the V segment lost 2 bases, leaving 2 bases of the junction unmatched. CDR3 residues: CASSLRDRGYEQYF. CDR3 in DNA: TGTGCCAGCAGTTTAAGGGACAGGGGATACGAGCAGTACTTC.

The chain has TRBV6-1 and TRBJ1-5; D perhaps matches TRBD1 (6 bases). This CDR3 comprises 15 residues. The V and J ends lost 1 base and 5 bases respectively, with 12 bases between them. Germline values: CDR1 MNHNS, CDR2 SASEGT. For the CDR3, the DNA is TGTGCCAGCAGTGAAGGGGGGACATACGATCAGCCCCAGCATTTT. This translates into CASSEGGTYDQPQHF.

The chain carries TRBV6-1 and TRBJ2-7, with D possibly TRBD1 on 5 matching bases. In germline, CDR1 is MNHNS, CDR2 SASEGT. The CDR3 runs 16 residues. V lost 1 base, J lost 3 bases, and 16 bases lay in between. CDR3 sequence: CASSEVTGKSYYEQYF. The CDR3 nucleotides read TGTGCCAGCAGTGAAGTTACAGGAAAGTCTTACTACGAGCAGTACTTC.

This chain uses TRBV6-1 with TRBJ2-5; 9 bases are shared with TRBD2. CDR3 length equals 16 residues. The J segment lost 5 bases and the V segment lost 2 bases, leaving 9 bases of the junction unmatched. The germline V gene has CDR1 MNHNS and CDR2 SASEGT. CDR3 sequence: CASSEQSAGGLETQYF. The CDR3 DNA is TGTGCCAGCAGTGAACAGAGCGCGGGGGGGCTGGAGACCCAGTACTTC.

The CDR3 sequence: CASSPGQGEYGYTF. The DNA for the CDR3 is TGTGCCAGCAGCCCCGGACAGGGGGAGTATGGCTACACCTTC. The chain carries TRBV4-2 and TRBJ1-2, with 10 bases fitting TRBD1. Trimming removed 4 bases from V and 5 bases from J; junction bases left unmatched: 4. The CDR3 totals 14 residues. Looked up from germline, CDR1 is LGHNA and CDR2 is YNFKEQ.

The rearrangement links TRBV23-1 to TRBJ1-5; D remains unclear. TRBV23-1 is an ORF for which the function is uncertain. The CDR3 loop spans 16 amino acids. V dropped 0 bases and J dropped 5 bases, with 14 bases sitting between them. The CDR3, as DNA: TGCGCCAGCAGTCAATCGTCCTCAGGTCATTATCAGCCCCAGCATTTT. It translates to CASSQSSSGHYQPQHF.

J is TRBJ1-1 and V is TRBV9, with 9 bases that match TRBD1. Per germline, CDR1 SGDLS and CDR2 YYNGEE. CDR3 length equals 13 residues. With 4 bases clipped from V and 7 bases from J, the junction kept 5 bases outside the gene matches. This CDR3 is CASSRDRGNEAFF. The DNA for the CDR3 is TGTGCCAGCAGCCGAGACAGGGGGAATGAAGCTTTCTTT. Filled out from reference TRBV9 and TRBJ1-1, the complete variable domain reads DSGVTQTPKHLITATGQRVTLRCSPRSGDLSVYWYQQSLDQGLQFLIQYYNGEERAKGNILERFSAQQFPDLHSELNLSSLELGDSALYFCASSRDRGNEAFFGQGTRLTVV.

The rearrangement links TRBV7-9 to TRBJ2-7; 8 bases are a match to TRBD1. V was pared by 3 bases and J by 1 base, with 2 bases of the junction left unmatched. The CDR3 has 14 residues. Per germline, CDR1 SEHNR and CDR2 FQNEAQ (reference sequence). CDR3 sequence (DNA): TGTGCCAGCAGCTTGGGGACAGGTTCCTACGAGCAGTACTTC. This encodes CASSLGTGSYEQYF.

This clone was counted a few times. The chain has TRBV4-3 and TRBJ1-5; D is unresolved. CDR1 and CDR2 (germline): LGHNA, YSLEER. The CDR3 consists of 15 residues. V was pared by 0 bases and J by 4 bases, with 10 bases between. CDR3 nucleotides: TGCGCCAGCAGCCAAGATAGGCAGACAAATCAGCCCCAGCATTTT. It encodes CASSQDRQTNQPQHF.

The genes are TRBV4-1 and TRBJ2-1; 13 bases fit TRBD2. Germline CDR1 MGHRA, CDR2 YSYEKL. The CDR3 contains 16 residues. Unmatched junction bases numbered 7, after V lost 4 bases and J lost 7 bases. CDR3 region: CASSPLTSGRMNEQFF. The DNA for the CDR3 is TGCGCCAGCAGCCCATTGACTAGCGGGAGGATGAATGAGCAGTTCTTC.

This clone was counted a single time. V usage is TRBV27 and J usage is TRBJ2-7; 9 nucleotides match TRBD1. The ends lost 5 bases at V and 4 bases at J; junction bases unmatched: 6. The CDR3 has 14 residues. Germline V gene sequence: CDR1 MNHEY, CDR2 SMNVEV (reference sequence). The CDR3 loop is CASSESGQGYEQYF. CDR3 in DNA: TGTGCCAGCAGTGAATCGGGACAGGGATACGAGCAGTACTTC.

The chain links TRBV4-1 to TRBJ2-1, with D hard to call. The CDR3 spans 15 residues. Germline assignment: CDR1 MGHRA and CDR2 YSYEKL. V shed 1 base and J shed 6 bases, with 13 bases lying between them. CDR3 sequence (DNA): TGCGCCAGCAGCCAAGTGTGGAGAGGCGGCAATGAGCAGTTCTTC. Translation: CASSQVWRGGNEQFF.

The chain is built from TRBV2 and TRBJ2-7, with 9 bases that match TRBD1. Trimming cost V 8 bases and J 3 bases; bases outside gene matches: 8. From germline, CDR1 is SNHLY and CDR2 FYNNEI. The CDR3 is 14 residues long. CDR3 sequence: CASATGQGIYEQYF. The CDR3 bases are TGTGCCAGCGCCACGGGACAGGGCATCTACGAGCAGTACTTC.

J is TRBJ2-3 and V is TRBV6-4, with 12 bases lining up with TRBD2. The CDR3 is 16 amino acids. J was trimmed by 8 bases and V by 0 bases; bases with no gene match: 6. Germline V gives CDR1 MRHNA, CDR2 SNTAGT. The CDR3 protein is CASSDSTSGGIFTQYF. Here the CDR3 DNA reads TGTGCCAGCAGTGACTCGACTAGCGGGGGAATTTTTACGCAGTATTTT.

This rearrangement joins TRBV7-2 to TRBJ1-1; tentatively, D is TRBD1 (5 bases). V shed 1 base and J shed 4 bases, with 10 bases lying between them. Germline V gene lookup returns CDR1 SGHTA and CDR2 FQGNSA. The CDR3 sequence is 14 residues long. The CDR3 region has the DNA TGTGCCAGCAGCTTAGAAGCAGGGTTCACTGAAGCTTTCTTT. It codes for CASSLEAGFTEAFF. The variable domain in full, with the rest retrieved from reference TRBV7-2 and TRBJ1-1, is GAGVSQSPSNKVTEKGKDVELRCDPISGHTALYWYRQSLGQGLEFLIYFQGNSAPDKSGLPSDRFSAERTGGSVSTLTIQRTQQEDSAVYLCASSLEAGFTEAFFGQGTRLTVV.

The chain has TRBV7-6 and TRBJ1-1; D is ambiguous. CDR1 and CDR2 (germline): SGHVS, FNYEAQ. The CDR3 runs to 16 residues. Trimming shortened V by 3 bases and J by 3 bases, and 17 bases separated the two germline ends. The CDR3: CASSFGSGRGDTEAFF. The CDR3 nucleotides are TGTGCCAGCAGCTTCGGCTCAGGCCGCGGGGACACTGAAGCTTTCTTT.

V is TRBV6-1 and J is TRBJ1-2, with 8 bases matching TRBD1. CDR3 size: 14 residues. Germline CDR1 is MNHNS and CDR2 is SASEGT. V gave up 10 bases and J gave up 1 base; unmatched junction bases: 8. This CDR3 is CATSPGQDNYGYTF. In DNA, the CDR3 is TGTGCCACCTCACCGGGACAGGATAACTATGGCTACACCTTC.

This clone was counted only a few times. The rearrangement uses TRBV5-6 and TRBJ2-7; D might be TRBD1 (6 bases). Between the trimmed V and J ends, which lost 0 bases and 4 bases, there was a span of 8 bases. The CDR3 has 13 amino acids. From germline, CDR1 is SGHDT and CDR2 YYEEEE. The CDR3 DNA follows: TGTGCCAGCAGCTTGGTAGACAGGTACGAGCAGTACTTC. This encodes CASSLVDRYEQYF.

This chain connects TRBV6-1 to TRBJ2-3; perhaps TRBD1 as D (5 bases). Germline CDR1 reads MNHNS; CDR2 reads SASEGT. The CDR3 has 16 residues. V was trimmed by 2 bases and J by 2 bases, leaving 14 bases between them. This CDR3 reads CASSEPRTWHTDTQYF. The CDR3, as DNA: TGTGCCAGCAGTGAACCACGGACATGGCACACAGATACGCAGTATTTT.

The V and J genes are TRBV4-1 and TRBJ1-5, with 7 bases identical to TRBD1. After removal of 3 bases from V and 5 bases from J, the junction contained 7 bases not matched to a gene. The CDR3 extends over 15 amino acids. Germline V lookup: CDR1 MGHRA, CDR2 YSYEKL. CDR3 sequence reads: CASSQGDRVDQPQHF. The CDR3 DNA reads TGCGCCAGCAGCCAGGGCGACAGGGTGGATCAGCCCCAGCATTTT.

The chain is built from TRBV4-2 and TRBJ2-7; TRBD1 aligns across 7 bases. CDR3 length: 15 residues. Germline V CDR1 and CDR2: LGHNA, YNFKEQ. Trimming at V came to 1 base and at J to 2 bases, leaving 5 bases not matched to a gene. The CDR3 loop reads CASSQGQGGTYEQYF. In DNA form, the CDR3 reads TGTGCCAGCAGCCAAGGACAGGGCGGAACCTACGAGCAGTACTTC.

The V gene is TRBV7-9, the J gene TRBJ1-1; D is perhaps TRBD1 (5 bases). The CDR3 is made up of 13 amino acids. Trimming removed 4 bases from V and 3 bases from J, with 9 bases in between. Per the germline V gene, CDR1 is SEHNR and CDR2 is FQNEAQ (reference sequence). CDR3 nucleotide sequence: TGTGCCAGCAGCTCGGGGGTCGACACTGAAGCTTTCTTT. It specifies CASSSGVDTEAFF. Full variable domain (rest looked up from reference TRBV7-9 and TRBJ1-1): DTGVSQNPRHKITKRGQNVTFRCDPISEHNRLYWYRQTLGQGPEFLTYFQNEAQLEKSRLLSDRFSAERPKGSFSTLEIQRTEQGDSAMYLCASSSGVDTEAFFGQGTRLTVV.

The genes are TRBV27 and TRBJ2-5, with 9 bases lining up with TRBD2. The length of the CDR3 is 14 residues. Germline CDR1 reads MNHEY; CDR2 reads SMNVEV (reference sequence). J was trimmed by 9 bases and V by 6 bases; bases with no gene match: 11. The CDR3 coding sequence is TGTGCCAGCAGACGAACGACTAGCGGATTCTCCCAGTACTTC. This gives the protein CASRRTTSGFSQYF.

This clone is medium-sized. This chain joins TRBV30 and TRBJ1-5; D gene unclear. This CDR3 is 15 amino acids long. Germline lookup yields CDR1 GTSNPN and CDR2 SVGIG (reference sequence). V was shortened by 0 bases and J by 4 bases, with 13 bases between the two germline ends. Written as DNA, the CDR3 is TGTGCCTGGAGTGTTATAGGACTGATGAATCAGCCCCAGCATTTT. It yields the protein CAWSVIGLMNQPQHF.